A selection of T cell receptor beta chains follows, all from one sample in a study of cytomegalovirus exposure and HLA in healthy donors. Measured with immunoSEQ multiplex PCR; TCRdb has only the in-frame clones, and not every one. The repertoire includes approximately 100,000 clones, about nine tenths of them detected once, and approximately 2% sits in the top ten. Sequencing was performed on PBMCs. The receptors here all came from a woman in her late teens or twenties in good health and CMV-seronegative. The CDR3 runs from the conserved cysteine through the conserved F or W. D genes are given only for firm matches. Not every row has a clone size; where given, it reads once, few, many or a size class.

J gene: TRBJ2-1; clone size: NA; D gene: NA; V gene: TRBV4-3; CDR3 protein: CASSQDRVGGGEQFF; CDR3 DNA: TGCGCCAGCAGCCAAGATAGGGTGGGAGGGGGTGAGCAGTTCTTC
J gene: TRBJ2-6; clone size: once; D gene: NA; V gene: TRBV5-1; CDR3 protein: CASSLVAQSSGANVLTF; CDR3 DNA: TGCGCCAGCAGCTTGGTCGCCCAGTCCTCTGGGGCCAACGTCCTGACTTTC
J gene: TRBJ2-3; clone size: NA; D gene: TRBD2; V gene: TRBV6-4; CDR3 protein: CASSDSRSGGGTDTQYF; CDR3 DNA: TGTGCCAGCAGTGACTCTAGGAGCGGGGGGGGCACAGATACGCAGTATTTT
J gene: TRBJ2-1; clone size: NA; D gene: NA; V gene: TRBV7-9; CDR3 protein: CASTGGQLLEFF; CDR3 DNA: TGTGCCAGCACCGGGGGACAGCTCTTGGAGTTCTTC
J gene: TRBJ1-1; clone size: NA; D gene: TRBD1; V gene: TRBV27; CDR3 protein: CASSQYRQGTAEAFF; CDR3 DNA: TGTGCCAGCAGCCAATATAGACAGGGGACGGCTGAAGCTTTCTTT
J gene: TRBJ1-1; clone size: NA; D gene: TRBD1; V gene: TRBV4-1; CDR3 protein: CASSQTPGQAERATPNTEAFF; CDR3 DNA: TGCGCCAGCAGCCAGACGCCAGGACAGGCTGAAAGGGCTACCCCGAACACTGAAGCTTTCTTT
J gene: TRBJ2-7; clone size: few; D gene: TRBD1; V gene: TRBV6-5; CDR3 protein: CASSRGQEHEQYF; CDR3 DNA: TGTGCCAGCAGTCGGGGACAGGAACACGAGCAGTACTTC
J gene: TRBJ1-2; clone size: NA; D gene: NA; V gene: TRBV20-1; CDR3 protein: CSARAGDGYTF; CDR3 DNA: TGCAGTGCTAGGGCAGGGGATGGCTACACCTTC
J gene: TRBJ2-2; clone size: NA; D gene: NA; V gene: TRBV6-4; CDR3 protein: CASSDSRPSRESNTGELFF; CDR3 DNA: TGTGCCAGCAGTGACTCAAGGCCCAGCAGGGAATCGAACACCGGGGAGCTGTTTTTT
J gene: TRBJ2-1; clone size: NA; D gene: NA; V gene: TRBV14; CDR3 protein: CASSQWIERANEQFF; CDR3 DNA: TGTGCCAGCAGCCAATGGATTGAGAGGGCCAATGAGCAGTTCTTC
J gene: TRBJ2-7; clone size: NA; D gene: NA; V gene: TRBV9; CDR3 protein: CASSVDLLATGEQYF; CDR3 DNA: TGTGCCAGCAGCGTAGATTTACTAGCTACAGGCGAGCAGTACTTC
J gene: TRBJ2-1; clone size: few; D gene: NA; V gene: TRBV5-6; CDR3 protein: CASSFSSHEQFF; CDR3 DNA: TGTGCCAGCAGCTTTTCGTCCCATGAGCAGTTCTTC
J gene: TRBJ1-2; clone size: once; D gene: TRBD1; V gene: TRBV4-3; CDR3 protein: CASSPSIDRALYGYTF; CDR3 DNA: TGCGCCAGCAGCCCATCTATCGACAGGGCGCTATATGGCTACACCTTC
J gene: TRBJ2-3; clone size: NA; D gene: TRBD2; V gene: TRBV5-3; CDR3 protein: CARSLVVAGGLDTDTQYF; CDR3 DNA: TGTGCCAGAAGCTTGGTGGTAGCGGGGGGGCTTGACACAGATACGCAGTATTTT
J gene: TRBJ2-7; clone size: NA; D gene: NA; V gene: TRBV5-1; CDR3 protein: CASSLVSGYEQYF; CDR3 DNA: TGCGCCAGCAGCTTGGTGTCGGGCTACGAGCAGTACTTC
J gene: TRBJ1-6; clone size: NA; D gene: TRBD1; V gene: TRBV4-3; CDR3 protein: CASSQRRGPYSPLHF; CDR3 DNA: TGCGCCAGCAGCCAACGCAGGGGGCCGTATTCACCCCTCCACTTT
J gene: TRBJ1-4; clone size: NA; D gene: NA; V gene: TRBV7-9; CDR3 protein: CASSLSGQRFNEKLFF; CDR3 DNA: TGTGCCAGCAGCCTTAGTGGACAGCGATTTAATGAAAAACTGTTTTTT
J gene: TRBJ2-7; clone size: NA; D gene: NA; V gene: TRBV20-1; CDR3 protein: CSARGAYEQYF; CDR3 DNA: TGCAGTGCTAGAGGCGCATACGAGCAGTACTTC
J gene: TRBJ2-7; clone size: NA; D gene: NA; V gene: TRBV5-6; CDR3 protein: CASSLRRAFGTEYEQYF; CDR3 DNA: TGTGCCAGCAGCTTGAGGCGGGCTTTCGGTACCGAATACGAGCAGTACTTC
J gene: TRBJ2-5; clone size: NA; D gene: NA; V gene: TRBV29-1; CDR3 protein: CSVERGGVETQYF; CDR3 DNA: TGCAGCGTTGAACGGGGCGGGGTAGAGACCCAGTACTTC
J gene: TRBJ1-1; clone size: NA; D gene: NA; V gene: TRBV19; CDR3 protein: CASSIGTVNTEAFF; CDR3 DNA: TGTGCCAGTAGTATAGGGACAGTGAACACTGAAGCTTTCTTT